This TCR beta chain stems from a study of blood T cell repertoires in COVID-19. About the research overall: PBMCs, B-cell-depleted T cells, or T cells provided the cDNA or gDNA that made up the material.

Profiled with immunoSEQ multiplex PCR; TCRdb holds only in-frame clones, not every one. The table lists roughly 79,000 clones, roughly 84% of them singletons, with 3% to 4% in the top ten. Germline CDR1 and CDR2: SNHLY and FYNNEI. The CDR3 is made up of 15 amino acids. The V gene end was trimmed by 6 bases and the J gene end by 4 bases; junction bases not matched to a gene: 8. Input material: peripheral blood. This TCR was recovered from a middle-aged man with acute or convalescent COVID-19. V usage is TRBV2 and J usage is TRBJ1-4; 7 bases line up with TRBD1. DNA for the CDR3: TGTGCCAGCAGGCTGACAGGGCAGAATAATGAAAAACTGTTTTTT. This gives the protein CASRLTGQNNEKLFF. The whole variable domain, remainder taken from reference TRBV2 and TRBJ1-4, is EPEVTQTPSHQVTQMGQEVILRCVPISNHLYFYWYRQILGQKVEFLVSFYNNEISEKSEIFDDQFSVERPDGSNFTLKIRSTKLEDSAMYFCASRLTGQNNEKLFFGSGTQLSVL.